What follows describes a single T cell receptor beta chain. Which antigen it targets is not known. No base quality information exists; no much larger clone differs at one position. This specimen belongs to a study of blood T cell repertoires in COVID-19 (dated by TCRdb to the early 2020s). As for the study more broadly: Collaborator samples came from the United States, Italy and Spain and covered acute and convalescent phases of COVID-19. The repertoires were released in a freely available public database meant as a resource for research on the immune response to SARS-CoV-2. Subjects who had been exposed to COVID-19, were actively infected with it, or had recovered from it provided the deeply sampled blood TCRbeta repertoires that made up the dataset. The material from the prospective study consisted of cDNA or gDNA derived from T cells, B-cell-depleted T cells, or PBMCs. Where available, HLA class I and class II types were taken from metadata supplied by the sample provider and were not determined by assay-based typing. The sample metadata nearly always contained a de-identified subject ID, COVID-19 status, age in years and sex. The samples were drawn from two sources: the first 160 participants of the ongoing ImmuneRACE study, and some 1,300 subjects contributed by 6 global collaborators.

TCRbeta CDR3 regions were amplified from genomic DNA using the immunoSEQ Assay, a bias-controlled multiplex PCR. The authors processed their data as follows. The number of nucleated cells in each sample was estimated from the amplification of reference gene primers within the assay. Sequence reads were collapsed and filtered to measure the absolute abundance of every unique TCRbeta CDR3 rearrangement. For each sample, productive Simpson clonality was calculated by taking the square root of Simpson's diversity index across productive rearrangements. The table comes from immuneACCESS by way of TCRdb, which keeps in-frame sequences with V and J called. Part of the clones is missing from these tables; in studies checked, under half for an unresolved V gene and the rest for unknown reasons. The V and J calls and clone size were taken over from that table, and D and trimming were inferred from the DNA. This sample lists about 280,000 clones; around 84% were detected once. The ten top clones hold about 2.5% of the sample.

From cysteine to phenylalanine, the CDR3 is 14 amino acids long. The read is trimmed to its CDR3 DNA, 42 bases read in frame from base 1. V drops 6 bases and J drops 4 bases, leaving 15 bases in between. The germline V gene (reference sequence) sets CDR1 to WNHNN and CDR2 to SYGVQD. Participants in the prospective study were enrolled through a virtual design, were aged roughly 18 to 100 years, and lived in about 25 United States geographic areas. In the prospective study, cohorts were assigned on the basis of participant-reported clinical history obtained from a screening survey and a study questionnaire. Recovered participants in ImmuneRACE Cohort 3 were defined as having two consecutive negative NP/OP PCR tests, clearance from a healthcare professional, or resolution of symptoms. In the prospective study, whole blood, serum and a nasopharyngeal or oropharyngeal swab were collected from each participant by mobile phlebotomists. Participants in the prospective study had the option to provide additional blood draws and questionnaires over a roughly 2-month period. Before DNA extraction, prospective study blood samples were shipped either frozen or at room temperature.

What the research found in general, with its limitations: Clinical and demographic metadata were provided uncurated, with the amount varying by source and participant.

The sequence was obtained from a woman between 45 and 65 years old who had recovered from COVID-19. The rearranged chain carries TRBV10-1 and TRBJ1-1, with the D gene too uncertain to name. The sequenced material came from PBMCs or T cells enriched from blood (not recorded which). The CDR3 is CASSRGRGITEAFF. The nucleotide sequence reads TGCGCCAGCAGCCGTGGACGGGGAATCACTGAAGCTTTCTTT.